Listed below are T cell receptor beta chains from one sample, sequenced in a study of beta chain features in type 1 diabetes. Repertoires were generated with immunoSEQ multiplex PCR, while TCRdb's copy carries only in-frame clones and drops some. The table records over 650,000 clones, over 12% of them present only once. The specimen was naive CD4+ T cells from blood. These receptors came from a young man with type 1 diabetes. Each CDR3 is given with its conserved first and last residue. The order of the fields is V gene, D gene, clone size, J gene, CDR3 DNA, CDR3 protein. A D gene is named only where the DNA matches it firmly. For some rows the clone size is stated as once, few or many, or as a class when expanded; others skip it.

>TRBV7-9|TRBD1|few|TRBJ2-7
TGTGCCAGCAGCACCCTCGTGACAGGGAACGAGCAGTACTTC
CASSTLVTGNEQYF
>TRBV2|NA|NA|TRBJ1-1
TGTGCCAGCAGTGGGGAGTTCATGAACACTGAAGCTTTCTTT
CASSGEFMNTEAFF
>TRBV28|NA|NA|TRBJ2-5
TGTGCCAGCAGCCGGACAGGGAGGGAAGAGACCCAGTACTTC
CASSRTGREETQYF
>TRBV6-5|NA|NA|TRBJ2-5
TGTGCCAGCAGTTATCTGGGGGGCCAAGAGACCCAGTACTTC
CASSYLGGQETQYF
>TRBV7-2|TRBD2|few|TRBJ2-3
TGTGCCAGCAGCTTGGGACTAGTGATAAGGTCGGATACGCAGTATTTT
CASSLGLVIRSDTQYF
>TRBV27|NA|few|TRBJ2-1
TGTGCCAGCGGATTATTGCGGCGGGAAAGAGACAATGAGCAGTTCTTC
CASGLLRRERDNEQFF
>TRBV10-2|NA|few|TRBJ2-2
TGCGCCAGCAGTGTAGTGGCGGGGACCGGGGAGCTGTTTTTT
CASSVVAGTGELFF
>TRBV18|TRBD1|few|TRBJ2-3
TGTGCCAGCACGGGACAGGCCACAGATACGCAGTATTTT
CASTGQATDTQYF
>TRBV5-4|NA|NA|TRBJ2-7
TGTGCCGGGATGGACAGACTTTCCTACGAGCAGTACTTC
CAGMDRLSYEQYF
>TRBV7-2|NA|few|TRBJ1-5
TGTGCCAGCAGCTTAGAGGTAGGGTACAATCAGCCCCAGCATTTT
CASSLEVGYNQPQHF
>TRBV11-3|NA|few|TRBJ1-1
TGTGCCAGCAGCCTGGGACAAAACACTGAAGCTTTCTTT
CASSLGQNTEAFF
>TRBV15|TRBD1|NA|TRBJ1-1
TGTGCCACCAGCAGAGCCCCCAGGGGGCAAGGGAACACTGAAGCTTTCTTT
CATSRAPRGQGNTEAFF
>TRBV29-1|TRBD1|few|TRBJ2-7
TGCAGCGTTTATCGTCAGGGGGTTGCCGAGCAGTACTTC
CSVYRQGVAEQYF
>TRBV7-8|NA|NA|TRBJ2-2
TGTGCCAGCAGCCCCGGACCGGTTTCGGCCGGGGAGCTGTTTTTT
CASSPGPVSAGELFF
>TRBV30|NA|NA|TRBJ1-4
TGTGCCTGGAGTGCTGGAGCGGGGGGGGATGAAAAACTGTTTTTT
CAWSAGAGGDEKLFF
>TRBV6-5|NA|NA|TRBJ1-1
TGTGCCAGCAGGGAGACATACATGAACACTGAAGCTTTCTTT
CASRETYMNTEAFF
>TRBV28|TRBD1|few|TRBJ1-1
TGTGCCACAGGGACAGGGATAAACACTGAAGCTTTCTTT
CATGTGINTEAFF
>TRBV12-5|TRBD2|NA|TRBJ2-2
TGTGCTAGTGGTTTCCTACTAGCGGAGATTCTCAAAGGAACCGGGGAGCTGTTTTTT
CASGFLLAEILKGTGELFF
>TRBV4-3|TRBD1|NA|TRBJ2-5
TGCGCCAGCAGCCAATCAGGGGGCAAAGAGACCCAGTACTTC
CASSQSGGKETQYF
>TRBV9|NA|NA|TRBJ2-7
TGTGCCAGCAGCGTAGGCACCATCTACGAGCAGTACTTC
CASSVGTIYEQYF
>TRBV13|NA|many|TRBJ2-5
TGTGCCAGCAGCCCCGTCTACCAAGAGACCCAGTACTTC
CASSPVYQETQYF
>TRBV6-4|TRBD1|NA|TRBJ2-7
TGTGCCAGCAGTGAGGGACAGGGAAGTTACGAGCAGTACTTC
CASSEGQGSYEQYF
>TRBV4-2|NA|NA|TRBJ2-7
TGTGCCAGCAGCCAAGTGGTCGGCACCGACAGCTCCTACGAGCAGTACTTC
CASSQVVGTDSSYEQYF
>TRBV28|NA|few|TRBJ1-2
TGTGCCAGCAGATCCCACGGGGGTGGCTACACCTTC
CASRSHGGGYTF
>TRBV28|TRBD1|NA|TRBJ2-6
TGTGCCAGCGGGGACAGGGGGCTCTCTGGGGCCAACGTCCTGACTTTC
CASGDRGLSGANVLTF
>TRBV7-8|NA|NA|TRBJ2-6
TGTGCCAGCAGCCCTCTCGGGCGCGGGGCCAACGTCCTGACTTTC
CASSPLGRGANVLTF
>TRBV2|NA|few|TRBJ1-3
TGTGCCAGCAGTGCCGGTTTCAGCTCTGGAAACACCATATATTTT
CASSAGFSSGNTIYF
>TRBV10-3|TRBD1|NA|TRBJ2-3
TGTGCCATCAGTGACGTGGACAGGGGAGCAGATACGCAGTATTTT
CAISDVDRGADTQYF
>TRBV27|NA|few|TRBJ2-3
TGTGCCAGCAGAGAGGGCACAGATACGCAGTATTTT
CASREGTDTQYF
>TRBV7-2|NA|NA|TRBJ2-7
TGTGCCAGCAGCCCCCTTGGGACGGGGATGAACGAGCAGTACTTC
CASSPLGTGMNEQYF
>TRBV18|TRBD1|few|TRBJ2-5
TGTGCCAGCTCACCAGACAGGGGGCTCCAAGAGACCCAGTACTTC
CASSPDRGLQETQYF
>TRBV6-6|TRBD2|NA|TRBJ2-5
TGTGCCAGCAGTTCGACTAGCGGGGCACAAGAGACCCAGTACTTC
CASSSTSGAQETQYF
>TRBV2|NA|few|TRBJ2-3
TGTGCCAGCAGTGAAAGGGGGGACCCCCCGCCAGATACGCAGTATTTT
CASSERGDPPPDTQYF
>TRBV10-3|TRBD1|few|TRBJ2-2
TGTGCCATCAAGGGACAGGGCGACACCGGGGAGCTGTTTTTT
CAIKGQGDTGELFF
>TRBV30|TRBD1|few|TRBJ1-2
TGTGCCTGGAGTGTACGCCAGGGGGAGGACTATGGCTACACCTTC
CAWSVRQGEDYGYTF
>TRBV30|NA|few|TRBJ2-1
TGTGCCTGGAGTGTACTTCTTGAGCAGTTCTTC
CAWSVLLEQFF
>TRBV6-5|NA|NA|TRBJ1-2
TGTGCCAGCAGTTACTCGGACAGCAAGTATGGCTACACCTTC
CASSYSDSKYGYTF
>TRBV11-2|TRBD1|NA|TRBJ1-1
TGTGCCAGCACCCACAGGGGGTCGGACACTGAAGCTTTCTTT
CASTHRGSDTEAFF
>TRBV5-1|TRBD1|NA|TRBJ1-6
TGCGCCAGCAGCAGGGCACCGGGACAGGGCGGACGTAATTCACCCCTCCACTTT
CASSRAPGQGGRNSPLHF
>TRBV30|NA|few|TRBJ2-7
TGTGCCTGGGCCCCCGATTACACAGGGCCCGAGCAGTACTTC
CAWAPDYTGPEQYF
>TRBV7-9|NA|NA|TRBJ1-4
TGTGCCAGCAGCCTAAGGCTGGGCGGGGGCGTTGAAAAACTGTTTTTT
CASSLRLGGGVEKLFF
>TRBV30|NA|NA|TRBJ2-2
TGTGCCTGCCAAAGGCTGGAGAACACCGGGGAGCTGTTTTTT
CACQRLENTGELFF
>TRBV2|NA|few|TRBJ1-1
TGTGCCAGCGTCCAGCAAAGCATGAACACTGAAGCTTTCTTT
CASVQQSMNTEAFF
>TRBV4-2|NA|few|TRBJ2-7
TGTGCCAGCAGCCAAGCGGCAGCAGCCCAATCCTACGAGCAGTACTTC
CASSQAAAAQSYEQYF
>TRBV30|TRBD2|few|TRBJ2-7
TGTGCCTGGAGATTCAGCGGGACCCCAGGCGAGCAGTACTTC
CAWRFSGTPGEQYF
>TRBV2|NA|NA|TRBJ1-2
TGTGCCAGCAGTGTAGGTCAGGACTATGGCTACACCTTC
CASSVGQDYGYTF
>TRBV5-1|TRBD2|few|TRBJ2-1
TGCGCCAGCAGCTTTCTAGCGGGAGTGGAGAATGAGCAGTTCTTC
CASSFLAGVENEQFF
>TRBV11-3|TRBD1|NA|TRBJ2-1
TGTGCCAGCAGCGGCACGACAGGGATGAATGAGCAGTTCTTC
CASSGTTGMNEQFF
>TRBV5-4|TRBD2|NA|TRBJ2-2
TGTGCCAGCAGCCCCGCCGGGACTATCAACACCGGGGAGCTGTTTTTT
CASSPAGTINTGELFF
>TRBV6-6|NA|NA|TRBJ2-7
TGTGCCAGCAGGCGCACCGGGACTTCCTACGAGCAGTACTTC
CASRRTGTSYEQYF
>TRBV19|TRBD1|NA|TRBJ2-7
TGTGCCAGTAGTAACCGGGACAGCTACGAGCAGTACTTC
CASSNRDSYEQYF
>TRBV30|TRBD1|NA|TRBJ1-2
TGTGCCTGGAGTGTAGGGGACAGCTATGGCTACACCTTC
CAWSVGDSYGYTF
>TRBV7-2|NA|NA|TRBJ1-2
TGTGCCAGCAGCCTTGACCTTTATGGCTACACCTTC
CASSLDLYGYTF
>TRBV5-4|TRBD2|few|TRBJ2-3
TGTGCCAGCAGCTTGTCCAATCTAGCGGGGGCCAGCAGCACAGATACGCAGTATTTT
CASSLSNLAGASSTDTQYF
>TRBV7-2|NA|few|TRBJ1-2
TGTGCCAGCAGCTCGAGCGGGACCGCCTATGGCTACACCTTC
CASSSSGTAYGYTF
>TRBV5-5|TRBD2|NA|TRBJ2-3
TGTGCCAGCAGCTGGGGTAGCGGGAGCGCAGATACGCAGTATTTT
CASSWGSGSADTQYF
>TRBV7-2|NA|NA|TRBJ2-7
TGTGCCAGCAGCTTACGCCCAGGGGACCACGAGCAGTACTTC
CASSLRPGDHEQYF
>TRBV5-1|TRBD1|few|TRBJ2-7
TGCGCCAGCAGCGCCGGGACAGGGATGAGGGAGCAGTACTTC
CASSAGTGMREQYF
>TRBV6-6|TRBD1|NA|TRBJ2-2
TGTGCCAGCGATAAAAGACAGGGCGTTAACGGGGAGCTGTTTTTT
CASDKRQGVNGELFF